The 15 T cell receptor beta chains given below trace back to one sample, sequenced in a study of shared clonotypes between healthy human individuals. Clones were sequenced by immunoSEQ multiplex PCR, and TCRdb holds only the in-frame ones, with some missing. The sample carries around 1.1 million clones, 70% to 80% recorded once. Source material: memory CD4+ T cells from PBMCs. Subset specified: CD45RA-negative fraction. These receptors were obtained from a man aged 18 to 29 in good health. Some clones in this sample may be carry-over from other donors' samples.

V is TRBV19 and J is TRBJ2-5; 8 bases are a match to TRBD2. The CDR3 contains 13 residues. Germline trimming cut 6 bases from V and 3 bases from J; bases unmatched to any gene: 3. CDR1 and CDR2 from the germline V gene are LNHDA and SQIVND (reference sequence). The CDR3 here is CASRAGVEETQYF. The CDR3 DNA reads TGTGCCAGTAGAGCGGGAGTGGAAGAGACCCAGTACTTC. Looking up the rest from reference TRBV19 and TRBJ2-5 gives the full variable domain: DGGITQSPKYLFRKEGQNVTLSCEQNLNHDAMYWYRQDPGQGLRLIYYSQIVNDFQKGDIAEGYSVSREKKESFPLTVTSAQKNPTAFYLCASRAGVEETQYFGPGTRLLVL.

J is TRBJ1-1 and V is TRBV27, with a weak D call TRBD1 (6 bases). Germline V lookup: CDR1 MNHEY, CDR2 SMNVEV (reference sequence). CDR3 length: 14 amino acids. The V and J ends lost 4 bases and 5 bases respectively, with 14 bases between them. The DNA for the CDR3 is TGTGCCAGCAGTTGGAGATCAGGGGTAACTGAAGCTTTCTTT. Translating it yields CASSWRSGVTEAFF.

The V and J genes are TRBV18 and TRBJ1-4; no clear D gene. The germline CDR1 and CDR2 sequences are KGHSH and LQKENI. This CDR3 has 14 amino acids. Trimming shortened V by 5 bases and J by 6 bases, and 13 bases separated the two germline ends. CDR3 region: CASSDGRADEKLFF. The CDR3 nucleotides are TGTGCCAGCTCAGACGGGAGGGCTGATGAAAAACTGTTTTTT.

This rearrangement joins TRBV6-5 to TRBJ2-7; 7 bases are shared with TRBD1. The J segment lost 5 bases and the V segment lost 8 bases, leaving 6 bases of the junction unmatched. The germline V gene has CDR1 MNHEY and CDR2 SVGAGI. The CDR3 has 12 residues. CDR3 amino acids: CASQTGLNEQYF. The DNA of the CDR3 is TGTGCCAGCCAGACAGGGCTCAACGAGCAGTACTTC.

The chain carries TRBV5-6 and TRBJ1-4; D is unclear. CDR3 length: 14 amino acids. Trimming took 2 bases from V and 0 from J, leaving 5 bases between them. Germline CDR1 is SGHDT and CDR2 is YYEEEE. CDR3 sequence: CASSFSATNEKLFF. The CDR3 coding sequence is TGTGCCAGCAGCTTCTCTGCAACTAATGAAAAACTGTTTTTT.

The CDR3 sequence is CASSDSSRSDTQYF. The DNA of the CDR3 is TGTGCCAGCAGTGACTCTAGCCGAAGTGATACGCAGTATTTT. The V and J genes are TRBV6-4 and TRBJ2-3; unclear D gene. There are 14 residues in the CDR3. Looked up from germline, CDR1 is MRHNA and CDR2 is SNTAGT. V was pared by 0 bases and J by 6 bases, with 10 bases between.

This clone came up once. The CDR3 sequence is CASSRSPGGQETQYF. The CDR3 nucleotides are TGCGCCAGCAGCCGCAGCCCAGGGGGGCAAGAGACCCAGTACTTC. The chain employs TRBV5-1 and TRBJ2-5; D may be TRBD1 (7 bases). The CDR3 loop spans 15 amino acids. The V end lost 4 bases, the J end lost 2 bases, and 15 bases lay between the germline ends. In germline, CDR1 is SGHRS, CDR2 YFSETQ.

V usage is TRBV7-3 and J usage is TRBJ2-1, with no clear D. The CDR3 runs to 13 residues. Germline V gene data show CDR1 as SGHTA and CDR2 as FQGTGA. The V and J ends lost 8 bases and 5 bases respectively, with 13 bases between them. As DNA, the CDR3 is TGTGCCAGCCGACTCGAGGCGAACAATGAGCAGTTCTTC. This encodes CASRLEANNEQFF. Using reference TRBV7-3 and TRBJ2-1 for the parts outside the CDR3, the full variable domain is GAGVSQTPSNKVTEKGKYVELRCDPISGHTALYWYRQSLGQGPEFLIYFQGTGAADDSGLPNDRFFAVRPEGSVSTLKIQRTERGDSAVYLCASRLEANNEQFFGPGTRLTVL.

This clone was picked up one time. This sample also contains other DNA sequences that code for the same CDR3. The chain uses TRBV5-1 and TRBJ2-1, with 7 bases that match TRBD2. CDR1 is SGHRS and CDR2 is YFSETQ in the germline V gene. J was trimmed by 1 base and V by 0 bases; bases with no gene match: 4. CDR3 length: 16 amino acids. The CDR3 DNA reads as TGCGCCAGCAGCTTGGGCGGGAGTAGTTCCTACAATGAGCAGTTCTTC. This sequence encodes CASSLGGSSSYNEQFF.

J is TRBJ2-3 and V is TRBV18; no clear D gene. Trimming removed 2 bases at V and 8 bases at J, with 8 bases between. Germline CDR1 reads KGHSH; CDR2 reads LQKENI. This CDR3 comprises 12 residues. The CDR3 DNA reads TGTGCCAGCTCACCAACCCCCGGTACGCAGTATTTT. It codes for CASSPTPGTQYF.

This rearrangement joins TRBV19 to TRBJ1-2; D uncertain. The CDR3 is 12 residues long. Germline CDR1 reads LNHDA; CDR2 reads SQIVND (reference sequence). Trimming stripped 6 bases from V and 5 bases from J, with 10 bases between. The CDR3 protein is CASRQEWYGYTF. CDR3 bases: TGTGCCAGTAGGCAGGAATGGTATGGCTACACCTTC.

This rearrangement joins TRBV11-2 to TRBJ2-7; D perhaps matches TRBD1 (6 bases). Germline loops: CDR1 SGHAT, CDR2 FQNNGV. This CDR3 comprises 14 residues. Trimming took 6 bases from V and 3 from J, leaving 15 bases between them. CDR3 in amino acids: CASSAAGQIYEQYF. In DNA form, the CDR3 reads TGTGCCAGCAGTGCTGCCGGACAGATCTACGAGCAGTACTTC.

The DNA for the CDR3 is TGTGCCAGCACCTCCGGGACGGTCGACTACGAGCAGTACTTC. Translation: CASTSGTVDYEQYF. The chain has TRBV28 and TRBJ2-7; D might be TRBD1 or TRBD2, each matching 5 bases. This CDR3 spans 14 amino acids. CDR1 MDHEN and CDR2 SYDVKM come from the germline V gene. Trimming removed 7 bases from V and 3 bases from J, with 16 bases in between.

Remarks on this clone: This specimen includes other DNA sequences encoding the same CDR3. The rearrangement uses TRBV18 and TRBJ2-5; TRBD1 agrees at 8 bases. Germline trimming cut 2 bases from V and 5 bases from J; bases unmatched to any gene: 4. CDR3 length: 14 amino acids. CDR1 and CDR2 (germline): KGHSH, LQKENI. The CDR3 DNA is TGTGCCAGCTCACCAGGGACAGGCCAGGAGACCCAGTACTTC. Protein product: CASSPGTGQETQYF. Complete variable domain (other parts from reference TRBV18 and TRBJ2-5): NAGVMQNPRHLVRRRGQEARLRCSPMKGHSHVYWYRQLPEEGLKFMVYLQKENIIDESGMPKERFSAEFPKEGPSILRIQQVVRGDSAAYFCASSPGTGQETQYFGPGTRLLVL.

This clone was seen a handful of times. The sample holds other DNA sequences that translate to the same CDR3. J is TRBJ2-3 and V is TRBV20-1; unclear D gene. With 5 bases removed from V and 6 bases from J, the gap between germline ends came to 6 bases. CDR3 length equals 10 residues. The V gene's germline CDR1 is DFQATT and CDR2 SNEGSKA (reference sequence). CDR3: CSALADTQYF. The CDR3 DNA is TGCAGTGCTTTAGCCGATACGCAGTATTTT.